This T cell receptor beta chain was observed in a study of OX40 agonist ivuxolimab in advanced cancers. Study-level information: The study enrolled dose-escalation patients with hepatocellular carcinoma, melanoma, renal cell or head and neck cancer.

The length of the CDR3 is 18 residues. The germline CDR1 and CDR2 sequences are SGDLS and YYNGEE. V was pared by 1 base and J by 0 bases, with 18 bases between. Repertoires were generated with immunoSEQ multiplex PCR, while TCRdb's copy carries only in-frame clones and drops some. The table includes more than 50,000 clones, roughly 80% detected once. This sample comprised CD4+ or CD8+ T cells sorted from blood, obtained in a trial of the OX40 agonist ivuxolimab. The rearrangement uses TRBV9 and TRBJ2-3; D is perhaps TRBD1 or TRBD2 (5 bases each). This clonotype was obtained from an adult with an advanced solid tumor such as melanoma, head and neck, liver or kidney cancer. The CDR3 loop is CASSVKAITRGSTDTQYF. The CDR3 DNA follows: TGTGCCAGCAGCGTAAAGGCTATTACTAGGGGCAGCACAGATACGCAGTATTTT.